This is a list of T cell receptor beta chains from one sample in a study of siplizumab effects on memory and regulatory T cells. Only in-frame clones appear in the TCRdb table, and some are missing; sequencing was by immunoSEQ multiplex PCR. The profile shows about 110,000 clones, under 95% of them singletons. The sequencing input was CD4+ T cells sorted from blood. The receptors derive from a human donor in good health. Both conserved end residues are part of each CDR3. A D gene is named only where the DNA matches it firmly. For some rows the clone size is stated as once, few or many, or as a class when expanded; others skip it.

size	D	V	J	CDR3	DNA
once	-	TRBV5-5	TRBJ1-1	CASSLTGFTEAFF	TGTGCCAGCAGCTTGACAGGGTTCACTGAAGCTTTCTTT
once	-	TRBV6-5	TRBJ1-2	CASSLSRDTLNYGYTF	TGTGCCAGCAGTTTGTCCCGGGACACTCTTAACTATGGCTACACCTTC
-	-	TRBV5-6	TRBJ2-7	CASSRTHEQYF	TGTGCCAGCAGCCGTACCCACGAGCAGTACTTC
-	TRBD1	TRBV18	TRBJ1-3	CASSQQTGANSGNTIYF	TGTGCCAGCTCACAACAGACAGGGGCGAACTCTGGAAACACCATATATTTT
-	TRBD1	TRBV7-9	TRBJ1-4	CASSSRTGIEKLFF	TGTGCCAGCAGCTCCCGGACAGGGATTGAAAAACTGTTTTTT
-	-	TRBV14	TRBJ2-7	CASSLMNYEQYF	TGTGCCAGCAGCCTCATGAACTACGAGCAGTACTTC
once	-	TRBV30	TRBJ2-7	CAWTRGQGGEQYF	TGTGCCTGGACCCGAGGGCAGGGCGGCGAGCAGTACTTC
-	-	TRBV21-1	TRBJ1-1	CASINLLTGATEAFF	TGTGCCAGTATAAACCTATTGACAGGGGCCACTGAAGCTTTCTTT
-	-	TRBV28	TRBJ2-7	CASTDRGGAREQYF	TGTGCCAGCACCGATAGGGGGGGGGCCCGCGAGCAGTACTTC
-	-	TRBV11-2	TRBJ1-1	CASSLVRGLGGLSGAFF	TGTGCCAGCAGCTTAGTTCGGGGCCTGGGAGGACTTAGCGGGGCTTTCTTT
-	TRBD2	TRBV11-3	TRBJ2-1	CASSLDGSGAPPTNEQFF	TGTGCCAGCAGCTTAGATGGTAGCGGGGCACCTCCTACGAATGAGCAGTTCTTC
-	-	TRBV25-1	TRBJ2-1	CASSRLLGMEQFF	TGTGCCAGCAGTCGCCTCCTAGGTATGGAGCAGTTCTTC
-	-	TRBV18	TRBJ1-3	CASSRTAGVEGNTIYF	TGTGCCAGCTCCCGTACCGCGGGGGTCGAGGGAAACACCATATATTTT
-	-	TRBV6-6	TRBJ1-1	CASSYGGLDTEAFF	TGTGCCAGCAGTTACGGGGGTTTGGACACTGAAGCTTTCTTT
-	TRBD2	TRBV5-1	TRBJ2-5	CASSPGRGATETQYF	TGCGCCAGCAGTCCGGGGCGGGGGGCTACGGAGACCCAGTACTTC
-	TRBD2	TRBV5-1	TRBJ2-1	CASSYGTSGYLLYNEQFF	TGCGCCAGCAGCTACGGGACTAGCGGTTATTTACTCTACAATGAGCAGTTCTTC
-	TRBD1	TRBV30	TRBJ2-7	CAWSQGAYEQYF	TGTGCCTGGAGTCAGGGGGCCTACGAGCAGTACTTC
-	-	TRBV15	TRBJ1-6	CATSRAGSGSPLHF	TGTGCCACCAGCAGGGCCGGTTCAGGGTCACCCCTCCACTTT
-	-	TRBV5-4	TRBJ1-3	CASSLRPASGNTIYF	TGTGCCAGCAGCTTGCGGCCGGCCTCTGGAAACACCATATATTTT
-	-	TRBV30	TRBJ1-3	CAWSGLTGNTIYF	TGTGCCTGGAGTGGACTGACTGGAAACACCATATATTTT
-	-	TRBV5-4	TRBJ1-1	CASSLGRISTEAFF	TGTGCCAGCAGCTTGGGTCGGATCAGCACTGAAGCTTTCTTT
once	-	TRBV2	TRBJ2-7	CASNQDEQYF	TGTGCCAGCAACCAGGACGAGCAGTACTTC
-	-	TRBV12-5	TRBJ1-5	CASGLDSQPQHF	TGTGCTAGTGGTCTGGACAGTCAGCCCCAGCATTTT
-	-	TRBV5-1	TRBJ2-5	CASSPGETQYF	TGCGCCAGCAGCCCCGGCGAGACCCAGTACTTC
-	-	TRBV27	TRBJ2-1	CASSSRSSYNEQFF	TGTGCCAGCAGTTCGAGGAGCTCCTACAATGAGCAGTTCTTC
-	TRBD1	TRBV29-1	TRBJ1-1	CSVDRGSTEAFF	TGCAGCGTTGACAGGGGGTCGACTGAAGCTTTCTTT
-	TRBD2	TRBV5-1	TRBJ2-3	CASSSTIAGDTDTQYF	TGCGCCAGCAGCTCCACTATAGCGGGAGACACAGATACGCAGTATTTT
-	-	TRBV27	TRBJ2-5	CASSSYGDQETQYF	TGTGCCAGCAGTTCCTATGGGGACCAAGAGACCCAGTACTTC
once	-	TRBV6-1	TRBJ2-7	CASSEVSGPKGEQYF	TGTGCCAGCAGTGAAGTTTCGGGTCCTAAGGGCGAGCAGTACTTC